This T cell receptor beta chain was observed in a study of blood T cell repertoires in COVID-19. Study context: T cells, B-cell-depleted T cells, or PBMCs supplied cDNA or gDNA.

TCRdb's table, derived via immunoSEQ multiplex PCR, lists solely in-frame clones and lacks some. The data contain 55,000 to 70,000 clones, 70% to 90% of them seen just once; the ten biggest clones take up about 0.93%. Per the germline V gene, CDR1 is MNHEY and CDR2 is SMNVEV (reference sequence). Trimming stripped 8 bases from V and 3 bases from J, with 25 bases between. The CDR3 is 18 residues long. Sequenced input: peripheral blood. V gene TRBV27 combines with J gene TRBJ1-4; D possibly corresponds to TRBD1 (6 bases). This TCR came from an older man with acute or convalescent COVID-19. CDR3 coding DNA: TGTGCCAGCCGTCCAGGGGACCAGATCGTTTTCGCTAATGAAAAACTGTTTTTT. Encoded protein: CASRPGDQIVFANEKLFF.